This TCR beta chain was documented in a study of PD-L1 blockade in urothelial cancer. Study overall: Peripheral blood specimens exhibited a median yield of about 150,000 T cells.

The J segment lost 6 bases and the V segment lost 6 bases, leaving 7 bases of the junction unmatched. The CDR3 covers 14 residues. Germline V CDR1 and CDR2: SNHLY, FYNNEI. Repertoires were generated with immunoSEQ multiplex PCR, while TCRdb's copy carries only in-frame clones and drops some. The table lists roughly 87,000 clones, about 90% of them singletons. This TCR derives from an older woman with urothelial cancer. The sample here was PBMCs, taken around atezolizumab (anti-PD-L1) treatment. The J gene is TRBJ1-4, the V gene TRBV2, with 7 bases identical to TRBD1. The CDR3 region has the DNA TGTGCCAGCAGCAGACAGGGTACGGATGAAAAACTGTTTTTT. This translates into CASSRQGTDEKLFF.